The 28 T cell receptor beta chains listed next were all sequenced from one sample in a study of post-analysis software for immune sequencing data (dated by TCRdb to about 2015). Receptor libraries were prepared by PCR. TCRdb shows the sequencer as Illumina HiSeq 2500. To reduce PCR and sequencing biases, unique molecular identifiers were built into the TCR beta cDNA libraries. TCRdb cleaned the public reads at Q25 with fastp, built clones with MiXCR and kept in-frame beta chains. Here each entry gathers all rows of one CDR3 protein and keeps the most common genes and DNA. For this sample the table gives hundreds of thousands of distinct CDR3 sequences, of which around 64% were detected only once. In total, the top ten clones hold 11% of the sample. These receptors lack a known antigen. Beyond this particular receptor, the publication reports: Significantly higher frequencies in patients than in controls were found for roughly 5 TRBV segments, including TRBV5-6, TRBV5-1 and TRBV20-1.

Input material: blood. The receptor set was obtained from a girl aged 2 to 10 with multiple sclerosis.

The chain uses TRBV28 and TRBJ2-3; TRBD1 might be the D (6 bases). The CDR3 is made up of 16 amino acids. V was cut by 1 base and J by 1 base, with 12 bases left in between. From germline, CDR1 is MDHEN and CDR2 SYDVKM. The CDR3 region is CASSLSAGAGTDTQYF. CDR3 coding DNA: TGTGCCAGCAGTTTATCGGCAGGGGCCGGCACAGATACGCAGTATTTT.

This chain uses TRBV20-1 with TRBJ2-3, with D perhaps TRBD1 (6 bases). Germline V gives CDR1 DFQATT, CDR2 SNEGSKA (reference sequence). This CDR3 has 12 amino acids. V lost 5 bases, J lost 1 base, and 7 bases lay in between. CDR3 bases: TGCAGTGCTGCAGGGGGCACAGATACGCAGTATTTT. Encoded protein: CSAAGGTDTQYF.

This rearrangement joins TRBV12-3 or TRBV12-4 to TRBJ2-1, with TRBD2 matching 7 bases. The trim removed 5 bases at V and 9 bases at J, leaving 13 bases unmatched. CDR3 length equals 15 residues. The CDR3 region is CASSDPGRGGGEQFF. The DNA of the CDR3 is TGTGCCAGCAGTGACCCAGGACGAGGCGGGGGTGAGCAGTTCTTC.

This sequence joins TRBV29-1 and TRBJ1-1, with TRBD1 matching over 10 bases. This CDR3 comprises 14 residues. CDR1 is SQVTM, CDR2 ANQGSEA, per germline. Germline trimming cut 5 bases from V and 5 bases from J; bases unmatched to any gene: 8. The CDR3: CSVRQGAFDTEAFF. The CDR3 nucleotides read TGCAGCGTTCGACAGGGGGCTTTTGATACTGAAGCTTTCTTT.

This clonotype was found once. This chain uses TRBV12-3 or TRBV12-4 with TRBJ2-6; D may correspond to TRBD1 or TRBD2 (5 bases each). V dropped 5 bases and J dropped 0 bases, with 17 bases sitting between them. This CDR3 has 18 residues. CDR3: CASSTLLGRSSGANVLTF. DNA for the CDR3: TGTGCCAGCAGTACCCTTCTGGGACGGTCCTCTGGGGCCAACGTCCTGACTTTC.

This clonotype turned up a few times. This chain uses TRBV20-1 with TRBJ2-5; D is undetermined. The CDR3 length is 14 residues. The ends were cut back, 7 bases at V and 1 base at J, with 16 bases in the middle. From germline, CDR1 is DFQATT and CDR2 SNEGSKA (reference sequence). CDR3 bases: TGCAGTGGTGGACCATACATAAGCCAAGAGACCCAGTACTTC. This gives the protein CSGGPYISQETQYF.

This clonotype was seen only a few times. The chain joins TRBV29-1 to TRBJ1-2; maybe TRBD1 (5 bases). The CDR3 sequence is 12 residues long. Germline CDR1 reads SQVTM; CDR2 reads ANQGSEA. The V gene lost 4 bases and the J gene lost 4 bases, with 10 bases spanning the gap. The CDR3 protein is CSVAGTPYGYTF. The CDR3 DNA follows: TGCAGCGTTGCCGGGACCCCCTATGGCTACACCTTC.

The rearrangement joins TRBV29-1 to TRBJ2-5; 8 bases are a match to TRBD1. The CDR3 totals 15 residues. Germline CDR1 reads SQVTM; CDR2 reads ANQGSEA. Trimming at V came to 1 base and at J to 5 bases, leaving 9 bases not matched to a gene. The CDR3 loop reads CSVEATRGPGETQYF. In nucleotides, the CDR3 is TGCAGCGTTGAAGCCACCAGGGGGCCTGGGGAGACCCAGTACTTC.

The DNA for the CDR3 is TGCGCCAGCAGCTTGGCCGCAGCCCTTCTGTACCAAGAGACCCAGTACTTC. Protein sequence: CASSLAAALLYQETQYF. The chain has TRBV5-1 and TRBJ2-5, with no clear D. V lost 0 bases and J lost 0, with 15 bases in between. The germline V gene has CDR1 SGHRS and CDR2 YFSETQ. This CDR3 spans 17 amino acids.

This CDR3 reads CASSYSRLNIHEQYF. In DNA, the CDR3 is TGTGCCAGCAGTTACTCCAGACTTAATATCCACGAGCAGTACTTC. V and J are TRBV6-5 and TRBJ2-7; no reliable D call. Germline loops: CDR1 MNHEY, CDR2 SVGAGI. The CDR3 is made up of 15 amino acids. V was shortened by 0 bases and J by 5 bases, with 14 bases between the two germline ends.

This clonotype was detected a few times. V and J are TRBV12-3 or TRBV12-4 and TRBJ2-7, with TRBD2 as a possible D gene (5 bases). The CDR3 sequence is 15 residues long. V was pared by 3 bases and J by 5 bases, with 17 bases between. CDR3 bases: TGTGCCAGCAGTTTGTCATCCAGCGGTATCAACGAGCAGTACTTC. Its protein is CASSLSSSGINEQYF.

This clonotype was observed a few times. The chain uses TRBV6-1 and TRBJ2-1, with 12 bases identical to TRBD2. The CDR3 has 20 amino acids. V was clipped by 6 bases and J by 5 bases; unmatched bases: 20. Looked up from germline, CDR1 is MNHNS and CDR2 is SASEGT. The CDR3 here is CASSQTQGLAGGILHNEQFF. The CDR3 bases are TGTGCCAGCAGCCAGACACAGGGGCTAGCGGGAGGGATATTACACAATGAGCAGTTCTTC.

The J gene is TRBJ2-3, the V gene TRBV5-1; 7 nucleotides match TRBD2. The CDR3 is 17 amino acids. Per germline, CDR1 SGHRS and CDR2 YFSETQ. The J segment lost 5 bases and the V segment lost 4 bases, leaving 16 bases of the junction unmatched. The CDR3: CASSPLEGSGGEDTQYF. CDR3 sequence (DNA): TGCGCCAGCAGCCCCCTCGAGGGGTCGGGAGGAGAAGATACGCAGTATTTT. The full variable domain, completed using reference TRBV5-1 and TRBJ2-3, is KAGVTQTPRYLIKTRGQQVTLSCSPISGHRSVSWYQQTPGQGLQFLFEYFSETQRNKGNFPGRFSGRQFSNSRSEMNVSTLELGDSALYLCASSPLEGSGGEDTQYFGPGTRLTVL.

The sample holds many counts of this clonotype. The junction shows a germline mismatch at one end, possibly a read error. V is TRBV12-3 or TRBV12-4 and J is TRBJ2-7; D is ambiguous. The length of the CDR3 is 14 residues. The CDR3 DNA reads as TGTGCCAGCAGCTTAGGTGCAGGATCCTACGAGCAGTACTTC. Its translation: CASSLGAGSYEQYF.

The CDR3 nucleotides read TGTGCCAGCAGCACGGGACCCCCGGATACGCAGTATTTT. It yields the protein CASSTGPPDTQYF. The chain couples TRBV7-9 to TRBJ2-3; D is possibly TRBD1 or TRBD2 (5 bases each). CDR3 length: 13 amino acids. Germline values: CDR1 SEHNR, CDR2 FQNEAQ (reference sequence). Trimming took 5 bases from V and 6 from J, leaving 12 bases between them.

V gene TRBV7-3 combines with J gene TRBJ2-7, with D unclear. Per the germline V gene, CDR1 is SGHTA and CDR2 is FQGTGA. With 2 bases removed from V and 4 bases from J, the gap between germline ends came to 12 bases. There are 14 residues in the CDR3. CDR3 in DNA: TGTGCCAGCAGCTTACTCTCCGATTCGTACGAGCAGTACTTC. Protein: CASSLLSDSYEQYF.

This clonotype was counted once. The rearrangement joins TRBV2 to TRBJ2-2, with 11 bases aligning to TRBD1. This CDR3 spans 15 amino acids. Losses at the gene ends were 8 bases for V and 7 bases for J; bases not matched to a gene: 9. Germline-derived CDR1 and CDR2 are SNHLY and FYNNEI. This chain's CDR3 is CASRPGTGGHGELFF. The DNA for the CDR3 is TGTGCCAGCCGACCCGGGACAGGGGGACACGGGGAGCTGTTTTTT.

This rearrangement joins TRBV6-1 to TRBJ2-4, with 10 bases that match TRBD2. This CDR3 comprises 17 residues. Germline V gene sequence: CDR1 MNHNS, CDR2 SASEGT. Germline trimming cut 6 bases from V and 0 bases from J; bases unmatched to any gene: 8. In DNA form, the CDR3 reads TGTGCCAGCAGATCGATCGGACTAGCGGAAGCCAAAAACATTCAGTACTTC. Its protein product is CASRSIGLAEAKNIQYF.

This clonotype was found a few times. The chain uses TRBV29-1 and TRBJ2-7, with D perhaps matching TRBD1 (6 bases). Trimming removed 6 bases at V and 5 bases at J, with 11 bases between. The length of the CDR3 is 11 residues. Germline lookup yields CDR1 SQVTM and CDR2 ANQGSEA. The CDR3, as DNA: TGCAGCGTGGGCAGGGGCCACGAGCAGTACTTC. Its protein product is CSVGRGHEQYF.

The V gene is TRBV20-1, the J gene TRBJ2-1, with D perhaps TRBD2 (6 bases). This CDR3 region has 15 residues. The germline V gene encodes CDR1 DFQATT and CDR2 SNEGSKA (reference sequence). V shed 7 bases and J shed 3 bases, with 19 bases lying between them. The CDR3 DNA sequence: TGCAGTGTTACTTTCGAGGCGGGAAACTACAATGAGCAGTTCTTC. Translating gives CSVTFEAGNYNEQFF.

The V and J genes are TRBV4-1 and TRBJ2-5, with D possibly matching TRBD2 (6 bases). The CDR3 covers 15 residues. The V gene lost 5 bases and the J gene lost 2 bases, with 15 bases spanning the gap. The V gene's germline CDR1 is MGHRA and CDR2 YSYEKL. The CDR3 DNA is TGCGCCAGCAGCGGGCTTGGCGGGGTGCAAGAGACCCAGTACTTC. This encodes CASSGLGGVQETQYF.

The chain has TRBV7-9 and TRBJ1-2; D might be TRBD1 (6 bases). Trimming shortened V by 2 bases and J by 1 base, and 20 bases separated the two germline ends. CDR3 length: 18 amino acids. CDR1 SEHNR and CDR2 FQNEAQ come from the germline V gene (reference sequence). The CDR3 reads CASSLTWSRTAHNYGYTF. CDR3 sequence (DNA): TGTGCCAGCAGCTTAACTTGGTCCCGGACAGCCCATAACTATGGCTACACCTTC.

This CDR3 reads CSVLQGRAYEQYF. DNA for the CDR3: TGCAGCGTACTACAGGGCCGGGCCTACGAGCAGTACTTC. The rearrangement joins TRBV29-1 to TRBJ2-5, with D possibly being TRBD1 (6 bases). The DNA end favors TRBJ2-7, so the J call may be wrong. The CDR3 contains 13 residues. Germline CDR1 is SQVTM and CDR2 is ANQGSEA.

This clonotype was counted only a few times. The gene calls are TRBV27 and TRBJ2-2, with D perhaps matching TRBD1 or TRBD2 (5 bases each). This CDR3 region has 14 residues. The ends were cut back, 4 bases at V and 4 bases at J, with 10 bases in the middle. Germline V gene data show CDR1 as MNHEY and CDR2 as SMNVEV (reference sequence). The CDR3 loop is CASSWDGRTGELFF. The CDR3 DNA reads as TGTGCCAGCAGTTGGGACGGACGCACCGGGGAGCTGTTTTTT.

V and J are TRBV24-1 and TRBJ2-1; D is ambiguous. The CDR3 length is 12 residues. Germline CDR1 and CDR2: KGHDR and SFDVKD. V lost 0 bases, J lost 6 bases, and 2 bases lay in between. The CDR3 region is CATSDLFNEQFF. CDR3 nucleotide sequence: TGTGCCACCAGTGATTTGTTCAATGAGCAGTTCTTC.

In the case of this clonotype: The germline gene is not matched at one end of the junction; a read error may be the cause. This sequence joins TRBV7-2 and TRBJ2-7; D is undetermined. Germline CDR1 and CDR2: SGHTA and FQGNSA. The CDR3 is 12 amino acids. The CDR3 is CASSFGSYERYF. The DNA of the CDR3 is TGTGCCAGCAGCTTCGGGTCTTACGAGCGGTACTTC.

The rearrangement links TRBV20-1 to TRBJ2-5; 7 bases fit TRBD2. V was clipped by 3 bases and J by 5 bases; unmatched bases: 12. This CDR3 has 15 amino acids. Germline V gene sequence: CDR1 DFQATT, CDR2 SNEGSKA (reference sequence). CDR3 coding DNA: TGCAGTGCTAGCCTGGGCGGGGGAGGAGAGGAGACCCAGTACTTC. Its protein product is CSASLGGGGEETQYF.

This chain connects TRBV4-3 to TRBJ2-3; 9 bases align to TRBD2. Germline assignment: CDR1 LGHNA and CDR2 YSLEER. The CDR3 is 16 amino acids. Losses at the gene ends were 1 base for V and 4 bases for J; bases not matched to a gene: 6. Here the CDR3 DNA reads TGCGCCAGCAGCCAAGTGAATAGCGGGGGCGCAGATACGCAGTATTTT. It specifies CASSQVNSGGADTQYF.